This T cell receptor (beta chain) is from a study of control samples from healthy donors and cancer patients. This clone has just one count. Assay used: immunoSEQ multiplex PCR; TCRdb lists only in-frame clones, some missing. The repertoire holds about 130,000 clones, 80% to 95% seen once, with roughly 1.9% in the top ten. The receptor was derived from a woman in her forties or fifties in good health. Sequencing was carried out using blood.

This chain's CDR3 is CASSFAGQGMNTEAFF. CDR3 in DNA: TGTGCCAGCAGCTTTGCAGGACAGGGGATGAACACTGAAGCTTTCTTT. The chain combines TRBV12-1 with TRBJ1-1; the table gives TRBD1 as D, unverified against the DNA. TRBV12-1 is noted as a pseudogene. The CDR3 runs 16 residues.